Each of the 20 T cell receptor beta chains below was sequenced from the same sample in a study of shared T cell receptors in the human thymus. Clones were read by immunoSEQ multiplex PCR, and TCRdb kept only the in-frame ones, dropping some. This sample carries more than 550,000 clones, more than 70% of them seen once, and the ten largest clones take approximately 0.0097%. The data also belong to a second study, concerning human thymus T cells.

Sequencing used thymocytes. The receptor source for this set is a boy in the first two years of life with a congenital heart defect.

V usage is TRBV7-9 and J usage is TRBJ1-1, with a tentative D call TRBD1 (5 bases). Germline lookup yields CDR1 SEHNR and CDR2 FQNEAQ (reference sequence). The CDR3 runs to 16 residues. Trimming removed 2 bases from V and 1 base from J, with 14 bases in between. This CDR3 reads CASSLRGVSGNTEAFF. CDR3 bases: TGTGCCAGCAGCTTACGGGGGGTGAGCGGGAACACTGAAGCTTTCTTT.

The chain combines TRBV25-1 with TRBJ2-1; no firm D call. Looked up from germline, CDR1 is MGHDK and CDR2 is SYGVNS. Trimming took 0 bases from V and 6 from J, leaving 6 bases between them. The CDR3 runs 13 residues. The CDR3 protein is CASSEYLANEQFF. In nucleotides, the CDR3 is TGTGCCAGCAGTGAATACCTGGCCAATGAGCAGTTCTTC.

The V call is TRBV4-1, the J call TRBJ2-5; TRBD2 matches at 7 bases. Germline V gives CDR1 MGHRA, CDR2 YSYEKL. The V and J ends lost 0 bases and 1 base, in that order; junction bases with no gene match: 11. The CDR3 spans 18 residues. In nucleotides, the CDR3 is TGCGCCAGCAGCCAAGATGGACGGGGGAGCGGGACCCAAGAGACCCAGTACTTC. Translating it yields CASSQDGRGSGTQETQYF.

This chain connects TRBV6-5 to TRBJ2-1, with D unclear. Germline V gene data show CDR1 as MNHEY and CDR2 as SVGAGI. The V and J ends lost 4 bases and 1 base respectively, with 11 bases between them. The CDR3 spans 15 residues. CDR3 nucleotide sequence: TGTGCCAGCAGTTCCACGCGGAGTTCCTACAATGAGCAGTTCTTC. Its protein product is CASSSTRSSYNEQFF.

The V call is TRBV19, the J call TRBJ2-5, with a tentative D call TRBD1 (6 bases). Germline CDR1 LNHDA, CDR2 SQIVND (reference sequence). V lost 2 bases, J lost 2 bases, and 18 bases lay in between. This CDR3 has 17 amino acids. CDR3 in DNA: TGTGCCAGTAGTATAAGAGGGCAGGGGAGAGGGCAAGAGACCCAGTACTTC. Amino acids: CASSIRGQGRGQETQYF.

The chain uses TRBV11-2 and TRBJ2-3; 7 bases fit TRBD2. V was pared by 1 base and J by 0 bases, with 7 bases of the junction left unmatched. Germline CDR1 reads SGHAT; CDR2 reads FQNNGV. This CDR3 region has 17 residues. Written as DNA, the CDR3 is TGTGCCAGCAGCTTAGTTCAGCGGGGACCTAGCACAGATACGCAGTATTTT. Its protein is CASSLVQRGPSTDTQYF.

The chain links TRBV4-1 to TRBJ2-2; no reliable D call. The CDR3 runs 15 residues. V was cut by 3 bases and J by 1 base, with 9 bases left in between. CDR1 is MGHRA, CDR2 YSYEKL, per germline. The CDR3 DNA is TGCGCCAGCAGCCACCCCAGGATGAACACCGGGGAGCTGTTTTTT. Encoded protein: CASSHPRMNTGELFF.

This rearrangement joins TRBV10-2 to TRBJ1-5; D gene unclear. Germline values: CDR1 WSHSY, CDR2 SAAADI. V was cut by 0 bases and J by 0 bases, with 18 bases left in between. This CDR3 has 19 amino acids. CDR3 sequence: CASSESNTTGVYSNQPQHF. CDR3 DNA sequence: TGCGCCAGCAGTGAGTCGAACACGACGGGAGTCTATAGCAATCAGCCCCAGCATTTT.

The chain employs TRBV4-3 and TRBJ1-1, with 7 bases that match TRBD1. Germline CDR1 is LGHNA and CDR2 is YSLEER. This CDR3 comprises 15 residues. J was trimmed by 2 bases and V by 3 bases; bases with no gene match: 6. The CDR3 reads CASSHTDRENTEAFF. The CDR3 bases are TGCGCCAGCAGCCACACAGACAGGGAAAACACTGAAGCTTTCTTT.

V gene TRBV4-3 combines with J gene TRBJ2-6; D remains ambiguous. The CDR3 loop spans 17 amino acids. Germline CDR1 reads LGHNA; CDR2 reads YSLEER. V lost 0 bases and J 0 bases, leaving 9 bases between the germline ends. CDR3 protein: CASSQDSEISGANVLTF. The CDR3 DNA is TGCGCCAGCAGCCAAGATAGTGAAATCTCTGGGGCCAACGTCCTGACTTTC.

The chain links TRBV15 to TRBJ1-1; 9 bases match TRBD1. V was clipped by 3 bases and J by 6 bases; unmatched bases: 11. This CDR3 contains 16 residues. From germline, CDR1 is LNHNV and CDR2 YYDKDF (reference sequence). The DNA for the CDR3 is TGTGCCACCAGCAGCCGGACAGGGGAACTCCACGCTGAAGCTTTCTTT. It translates to CATSSRTGELHAEAFF.

V gene TRBV7-8 combines with J gene TRBJ1-5; D remains unclear. Germline CDR1 is SGHVS and CDR2 is FQNEAQ. The CDR3 is made up of 15 amino acids. The V end was cut by 0 bases, the J end by 5 bases, with 11 bases between. Here the CDR3 DNA reads TGTGCCAGCAGCTTAGCGCAGGTCCAAGATCAGCCCCAGCATTTT. As protein: CASSLAQVQDQPQHF.

This clone was seen once. Other DNA sequences in this specimen translate into the identical CDR3. The chain is built from TRBV30 and TRBJ2-7, with D hard to call. V was clipped by 3 bases and J by 2 bases, with 11 bases between them. CDR3 length equals 13 residues. Germline assignment: CDR1 GTSNPN and CDR2 SVGIG (reference sequence). The CDR3 nucleotides read TGTGCCTGGAGCCTGGCGGAGACCTACGAGCAGTACTTC. Protein: CAWSLAETYEQYF. The full variable domain, in which reference TRBV30 and TRBJ2-7 provide the parts outside the CDR3, is SQTIHQWPATLVQPVGSPLSLECTVEGTSNPNLYWYRQAAGRGLQLLFYSVGIGQISSEVPQNLSASRPQDRQFILSSKKLLLSDSGFYLCAWSLAETYEQYFGPGTRLTVT.

This rearrangement joins TRBV29-1 to TRBJ2-1; 11 bases map to TRBD2. With 5 bases clipped from V and 0 bases from J, the junction kept 15 bases outside the gene matches. The CDR3 consists of 19 residues. Germline assignment: CDR1 SQVTM and CDR2 ANQGSEA. This CDR3 is CSVHRPGTSGSSSYNEQFF. Here the CDR3 DNA reads TGCAGCGTTCACCGACCCGGGACTAGCGGATCAAGCTCCTACAATGAGCAGTTCTTC.

The chain has TRBV7-2 and TRBJ2-7; no firm D call. V lost 1 base to trimming and J lost 2 bases, with 15 bases between them. The CDR3 sequence is 16 residues long. The germline gives CDR1 SGHTA, CDR2 FQGNSA. CDR3 DNA: TGTGCCAGCAGCTTAGAGATTGCAGGCCCAACCTACGAGCAGTACTTC. As protein: CASSLEIAGPTYEQYF.

This clone was seen a few times. The J gene is TRBJ2-1, the V gene TRBV6-1, with 10 bases that match TRBD2. Looked up from germline, CDR1 is MNHNS and CDR2 is SASEGT. The CDR3 totals 14 residues. V dropped 9 bases and J dropped 7; count of bases not matched to a gene: 9. The CDR3 nucleotides are TGTGCCAGTGGAGCGGGAGGGCCAGGGAATGAGCAGTTCTTC. Translating gives CASGAGGPGNEQFF.

This clone was seen once. The gene calls are TRBV6-1 and TRBJ1-3, with 7 bases matching TRBD1. Germline CDR1 reads MNHNS; CDR2 reads SASEGT. V lost 7 bases to trimming and J lost 1 base; unmatched junction nucleotides: 4. This CDR3 spans 14 amino acids. The CDR3 is CASIIQGSGNTIYF. CDR3 DNA: TGTGCCAGCATTATACAGGGGTCTGGAAACACCATATATTTT.

The chain recombines TRBV15 with TRBJ1-4; TRBD1 matches 10 bases. The junction had 1 base not matched to a gene; V was cut back by 0 bases and J by 6 bases. The CDR3 consists of 15 residues. Germline-derived CDR1 and CDR2 are LNHNV and YYDKDF (reference sequence). The CDR3 spells CATSRDGQGDEKLFF. The CDR3 DNA is TGTGCCACCAGCAGAGATGGACAGGGGGATGAAAAACTGTTTTTT.

In its sample, this clone was seen once. The chain uses TRBV4-3 and TRBJ2-1; D is unclear. Germline-derived CDR1 and CDR2 are LGHNA and YSLEER. Trimming removed 2 bases at V and 5 bases at J, with 16 bases between. The CDR3 length is 16 residues. The CDR3, as DNA: TGCGCCAGCAGCCAAAAGATCCCGCGAACCAACAATGAGCAGTTCTTC. Translated: CASSQKIPRTNNEQFF.

This chain connects TRBV7-2 to TRBJ2-1, with D possibly TRBD1 on 6 matching bases. The CDR3 is 15 amino acids. V lost 5 bases to trimming and J lost 4 bases, with 15 bases between them. The germline CDR1 and CDR2 sequences are SGHTA and FQGNSA. The CDR3 DNA reads TGTGCCAGCAGCCTAGACCTGACAGGTTACAATGAGCAGTTCTTC. Translation: CASSLDLTGYNEQFF.